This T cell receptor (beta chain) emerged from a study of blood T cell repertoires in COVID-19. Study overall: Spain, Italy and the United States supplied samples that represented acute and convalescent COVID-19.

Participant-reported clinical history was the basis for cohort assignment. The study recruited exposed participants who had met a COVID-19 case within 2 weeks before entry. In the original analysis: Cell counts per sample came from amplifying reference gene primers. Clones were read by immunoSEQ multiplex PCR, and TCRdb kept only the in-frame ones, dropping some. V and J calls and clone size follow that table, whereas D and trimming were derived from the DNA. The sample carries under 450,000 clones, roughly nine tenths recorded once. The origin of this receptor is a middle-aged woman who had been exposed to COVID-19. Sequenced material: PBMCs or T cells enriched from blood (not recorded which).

CDR3 DNA sequence: TGCGCCAGCCTTCGGGGACAGGGGACATACGTTATTGGAAACACCATATATTTT. It encodes CASLRGQGTYVIGNTIYF. This chain uses TRBV5-1 with TRBJ1-3, with 10 bases lining up with TRBD1. Germline loops: CDR1 SGHRS, CDR2 YFSETQ. CDR3 length equals 18 residues. The ends lost 7 bases at V and 3 bases at J; junction bases unmatched: 16.